The 25 T cell receptor beta chains listed next were all sequenced from one sample in a study of chemoradiotherapy in HPV16-positive cancers. Clones were read by immunoSEQ multiplex PCR, and TCRdb kept only the in-frame ones, dropping some. Of around 890 clones in the sample, about 83% were seen once. Sequenced here: tumor tissue, sampled from a patient who underwent chemoradiotherapy. These TCRs come from a human donor with HPV-associated anogenital cancer.

The gene calls are TRBV15 and TRBJ2-2; D gene ambiguous. Trimming took off 6 bases at V and 1 base at J, with 9 bases between the two ends. Germline CDR1 reads LNHNV; CDR2 reads YYDKDF (reference sequence). This CDR3 is built from 14 residues. The CDR3 bases are TGTGCCACCAGTGATACTCTGAACACCGGGGAGCTGTTTTTT. Amino acid sequence: CATSDTLNTGELFF. The whole variable domain, filled in from reference TRBV15 and TRBJ2-2, reads DAMVIQNPRYQVTQFGKPVTLSCSQTLNHNVMYWYQQKSSQAPKLLFHYYDKDFNNEADTPDNFQSRRPNTSFCFLDIRSPGLGDTAMYLCATSDTLNTGELFFGEGSRLTVL.

The J gene is TRBJ1-5, the V gene TRBV28; D is possibly TRBD1 (5 bases). Germline-derived CDR1 and CDR2 are MDHEN and SYDVKM. The CDR3 loop spans 13 amino acids. The ends were cut back, 3 bases at V and 6 bases at J, with 9 bases in the middle. The CDR3 loop is CASSFEGFQPQHF. The CDR3 DNA sequence: TGTGCCAGCAGTTTCGAGGGGTTTCAGCCCCAGCATTTT. Variable domain in full (rest from reference TRBV28 and TRBJ1-5): DVKVTQSSRYLVKRTGEKVFLECVQDMDHENMFWYRQDPGLGLRLIYFSYDVKMKEKGDIPEGYSVSREKKERFSLILESASTNQTSMYLCASSFEGFQPQHFGDGTRLSIL.

This sequence joins TRBV6-5 and TRBJ1-2, with TRBD1 matching 8 bases. Germline trimming cut 5 bases from V and 5 bases from J; bases unmatched to any gene: 10. Germline loops: CDR1 MNHEY, CDR2 SVGAGI. This CDR3 is built from 15 residues. This CDR3 is CASSVIGTGDYGYTF. CDR3 DNA: TGTGCCAGCAGTGTTATCGGGACAGGCGATTATGGCTACACCTTC.

The chain combines TRBV9 with TRBJ2-2; D gene ambiguous. Germline-derived CDR1 and CDR2 are SGDLS and YYNGEE. Trimming stripped 0 bases from V and 4 bases from J, with 13 bases between. CDR3 length: 16 residues. The CDR3 is CASSVAKGSGTGELFF. The CDR3 DNA reads as TGTGCCAGCAGCGTAGCTAAAGGGTCGGGCACCGGGGAGCTGTTTTTT.

The J gene is TRBJ1-1, the V gene TRBV5-1, with TRBD1 matching 7 bases. Losses at the gene ends were 3 bases for V and 5 bases for J; bases not matched to a gene: 7. CDR3 length equals 14 residues. The germline V gene encodes CDR1 SGHRS and CDR2 YFSETQ. The CDR3 DNA follows: TGCGCCAGCAGCTGGCGGACAGGCGAGACTGAAGCTTTCTTT. Translating gives CASSWRTGETEAFF. Supplemented by reference TRBV5-1 and TRBJ1-1, the full variable domain reads KAGVTQTPRYLIKTRGQQVTLSCSPISGHRSVSWYQQTPGQGLQFLFEYFSETQRNKGNFPGRFSGRQFSNSRSEMNVSTLELGDSALYLCASSWRTGETEAFFGQGTRLTVV.

The chain has TRBV6-5 and TRBJ1-3; perhaps TRBD1 as D (5 bases). The V and J ends lost 5 bases and 5 bases respectively, with 13 bases between them. Germline V gene lookup returns CDR1 MNHEY and CDR2 SVGAGI. The CDR3 loop spans 14 amino acids. This CDR3 reads CASSPSRVRNTIYF. The DNA of the CDR3 is TGTGCCAGCAGTCCCAGCAGGGTTAGAAACACCATATATTTT.

The chain recombines TRBV15 with TRBJ1-6, with 7 positions matching TRBD1. Germline CDR1 LNHNV, CDR2 YYDKDF (reference sequence). Trimming took 3 bases from V and 5 from J; bases not matched to a gene: 4. This CDR3 has 15 amino acids. The CDR3 nucleotides are TGTGCCACCAGCAGGGGACAGATCAATAATTCACCCCTCCACTTT. It codes for CATSRGQINNSPLHF.

J is TRBJ1-1 and V is TRBV5-1; TRBD1 might be the D (5 bases). The CDR3 runs to 14 residues. V was shortened by 5 bases and J by 1 base, with 12 bases between the two germline ends. CDR1 SGHRS and CDR2 YFSETQ come from the germline V gene. In nucleotides, the CDR3 is TGCGCCAGCAGGGTGGATGGGGCGAACACTGAAGCTTTCTTT. It encodes CASRVDGANTEAFF.

This clone has only one observation. This chain connects TRBV20-1 to TRBJ1-1; D is unresolved. Germline V gives CDR1 DFQATT, CDR2 SNEGSKA (reference sequence). V lost 5 bases, J lost 6 bases, and 10 bases lay in between. The CDR3 loop spans 11 amino acids. The CDR3 DNA reads as TGCAGTGCTCGCCCGAATGCTGAAGCTTTCTTT. Protein sequence: CSARPNAEAFF.

DNA of the CDR3: TGTGCCAGCAGTGAAGAGGGGGTCACTGAAGCTTTCTTT. It is translated as CASSEEGVTEAFF. The chain joins TRBV2 to TRBJ1-1, with D maybe TRBD1 (6 bases). This CDR3 is built from 13 residues. CDR1 is SNHLY, CDR2 FYNNEI, per germline. Trimming took off 1 base at V and 4 bases at J, with 7 bases between the two ends. The variable domain in full, completed from reference TRBV2 and TRBJ1-1, reads EPEVTQTPSHQVTQMGQEVILRCVPISNHLYFYWYRQILGQKVEFLVSFYNNEISEKSEIFDDQFSVERPDGSNFTLKIRSTKLEDSAMYFCASSEEGVTEAFFGQGTRLTVV.

The J gene is TRBJ1-5, the V gene TRBV2, with 7 positions matching TRBD1. The V gene's germline CDR1 is SNHLY and CDR2 FYNNEI. The ends lost 5 bases at V and 1 base at J; junction bases unmatched: 11. The CDR3 is 17 residues long. For the CDR3, the DNA is TGTGCCAGCAGTAGAACAGGGGATCTAGGGAGCAATCAGCCCCAGCATTTT. Protein sequence: CASSRTGDLGSNQPQHF.

The rearrangement links TRBV5-4 to TRBJ2-3, with 8 bases aligning to TRBD2. V lost 2 bases to trimming and J lost 1 base; unmatched junction nucleotides: 9. In germline, CDR1 is SGHNT, CDR2 YYREEE (reference sequence). This CDR3 contains 17 residues. Written as DNA, the CDR3 is TGTGCCAGCAGCTTTGGCGGGGGGTCCCGGGGCACAGATACGCAGTATTTT. Translated: CASSFGGGSRGTDTQYF.

This chain connects TRBV2 to TRBJ2-7; no reliable D call. The CDR3 has 13 residues. V lost 4 bases and J lost 5, with 12 bases in between. Germline values: CDR1 SNHLY, CDR2 FYNNEI. The CDR3 here is CASSGLLDNEQYF. CDR3 nucleotide sequence: TGTGCCAGCAGTGGGCTCCTTGACAACGAGCAGTACTTC.

This clone was seen a single time. The CDR3 nucleotides read TGTGCCAGTAGTATCGGGGGGTCCTACAATGAGCAGTTCTTC. It codes for CASSIGGSYNEQFF. This chain uses TRBV19 with TRBJ2-1; 7 positions match TRBD2. Germline V lookup: CDR1 LNHDA, CDR2 SQIVND (reference sequence). The CDR3 extends over 14 amino acids. J lost 1 base, V lost 3 bases, and 0 bases had no gene match.

The chain combines TRBV2 with TRBJ2-5; 15 positions agree with TRBD2. This CDR3 has 18 residues. V lost 5 bases to trimming and J lost 2 bases; unmatched junction nucleotides: 9. From germline, CDR1 is SNHLY and CDR2 FYNNEI. CDR3 DNA sequence: TGTGCCAGCAGTTCGGGACTAGCGGGGGGTGATCGACAAGAGACCCAGTACTTC. Its protein is CASSSGLAGGDRQETQYF.

The table lists this clone with a count of one. The CDR3 is CASSQPGHLDTDTQYF. The DNA of the CDR3 is TGTGCCAGCAGCCAACCGGGACACCTTGACACAGATACGCAGTATTTT. The genes are TRBV7-8 and TRBJ2-3; D might be TRBD1 (6 bases). The CDR3 sequence is 16 residues long. Trimming stripped 5 bases from V and 2 bases from J, with 17 bases between. Germline CDR1 is SGHVS and CDR2 is FQNEAQ.

The genes are TRBV5-1 and TRBJ1-3; 7 bases line up with TRBD1. Losses at the gene ends were 3 bases for V and 4 bases for J; bases not matched to a gene: 4. CDR1 and CDR2 (germline): SGHRS, YFSETQ. This CDR3 comprises 14 residues. Here the CDR3 reads CASSSGTVGNTIYF. CDR3 in DNA: TGCGCCAGCAGCTCCGGGACAGTAGGAAACACCATATATTTT.

The V gene is TRBV5-1, the J gene TRBJ2-7; D is uncertain. Germline V gene sequence: CDR1 SGHRS, CDR2 YFSETQ. V gave up 2 bases and J gave up 0 bases, with 12 bases separating them. The CDR3 runs to 15 residues. CDR3 in amino acids: CASSFTASNSYEQYF. CDR3 DNA sequence: TGCGCCAGCAGCTTTACAGCATCCAACTCCTACGAGCAGTACTTC.

This rearrangement joins TRBV27 to TRBJ2-1, with 7 bases that match TRBD2. This CDR3 is 16 amino acids long. Germline V CDR1 and CDR2: MNHEY, SMNVEV (reference sequence). Germline trimming cut 7 bases from V and 7 bases from J; bases unmatched to any gene: 16. The CDR3 nucleotides read TGTGCCAGCAACGTCCGGAACGGGGGGACGGAAAATGAGCAGTTCTTC. It yields the protein CASNVRNGGTENEQFF.

This chain connects TRBV13 to TRBJ1-3; D unclear. The ends were cut back, 6 bases at V and 1 base at J, with 13 bases in the middle. The CDR3 sequence is 15 residues long. Germline V lookup: CDR1 PRHDT, CDR2 FYEKMQ (reference sequence). The CDR3 region has the DNA TGTGCCAGCAGTTCAGAGGAAGGATCTGGAAACACCATATATTTT. This encodes CASSSEEGSGNTIYF.

CDR3 protein: CASSDSGNEQYF. CDR3 DNA sequence: TGCGCCAGCTCGGACTCAGGGAACGAGCAGTACTTC. The chain combines TRBV10-1 with TRBJ2-7, with D perhaps being TRBD1 or TRBD2 (5 bases each). Trimming took off 8 bases at V and 5 bases at J, with 13 bases between the two ends. The CDR3 sequence is 12 residues long. Germline CDR1 reads WNHNN; CDR2 reads SYGVQD (reference sequence).

V is TRBV29-1 and J is TRBJ1-5, with D uncertain. CDR3 length: 12 residues. The V end was cut by 4 bases, the J end by 3 bases, with 7 bases between. Germline V lookup: CDR1 SQVTM, CDR2 ANQGSEA. The CDR3 nucleotides read TGCAGCGTTGGGGCATACAATCAGCCCCAGCATTTT. It yields the protein CSVGAYNQPQHF. Looking up the rest from reference TRBV29-1 and TRBJ1-5 gives the full variable domain: SAVISQKPSRDICQRGTSLTIQCQVDSQVTMMFWYRQQPGQSLTLIATANQGSEATYESGFVIDKFPISRPNLTFSTLTVSNMSPEDSSIYLCSVGAYNQPQHFGDGTRLSIL.

This chain connects TRBV7-8 to TRBJ1-5, with D uncertain. This CDR3 comprises 16 residues. V was pared by 3 bases and J by 4 bases, with 16 bases between. CDR1 SGHVS and CDR2 FQNEAQ come from the germline V gene. The CDR3 DNA reads TGTGCCAGCAGCTTGAAGGGTCCCCTGGAGAATCAGCCCCAGCATTTT. Protein sequence: CASSLKGPLENQPQHF.

The CDR3 coding sequence is TGTGCCAGCAGTGTAGCCTTAGACAGGGGGGGCCGCACAGATACGCAGTATTTT. It codes for CASSVALDRGGRTDTQYF. The V gene is TRBV2, the J gene TRBJ2-3, with 9 bases fitting TRBD1. The CDR3 is 18 amino acids. Looked up from germline, CDR1 is SNHLY and CDR2 is FYNNEI. Trimming cost V 4 bases and J 1 base; bases outside gene matches: 12.

The chain combines TRBV27 with TRBJ2-7; possibly TRBD1 for D (6 bases). V was pared by 3 bases and J by 3 bases, with 9 bases between. The CDR3 spans 13 residues. Germline CDR1 is MNHEY and CDR2 is SMNVEV (reference sequence). The CDR3 coding sequence is TGTGCCAGCAGTTTGGGGGCTGACTACGAGCAGTACTTC. Translating gives CASSLGADYEQYF.